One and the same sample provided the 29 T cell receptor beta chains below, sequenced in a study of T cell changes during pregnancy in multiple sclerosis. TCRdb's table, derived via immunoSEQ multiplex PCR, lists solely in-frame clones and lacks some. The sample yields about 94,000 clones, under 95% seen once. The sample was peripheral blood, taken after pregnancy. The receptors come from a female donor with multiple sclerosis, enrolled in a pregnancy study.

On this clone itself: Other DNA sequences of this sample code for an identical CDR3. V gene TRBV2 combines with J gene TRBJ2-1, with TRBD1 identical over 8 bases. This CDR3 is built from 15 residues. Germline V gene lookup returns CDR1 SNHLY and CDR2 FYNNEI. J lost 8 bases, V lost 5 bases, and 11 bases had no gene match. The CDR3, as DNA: TGTGCCAGCAGTACCGACAGGGGCCCTGGGGATGAGCAGTTCTTC. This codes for CASSTDRGPGDEQFF.

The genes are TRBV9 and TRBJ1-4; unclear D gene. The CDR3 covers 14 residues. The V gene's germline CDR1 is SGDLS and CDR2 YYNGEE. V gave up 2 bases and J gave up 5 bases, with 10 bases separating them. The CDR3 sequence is CASSVGKMNEKLFF. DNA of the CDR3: TGTGCCAGCAGCGTCGGGAAGATGAATGAAAAACTGTTTTTT.

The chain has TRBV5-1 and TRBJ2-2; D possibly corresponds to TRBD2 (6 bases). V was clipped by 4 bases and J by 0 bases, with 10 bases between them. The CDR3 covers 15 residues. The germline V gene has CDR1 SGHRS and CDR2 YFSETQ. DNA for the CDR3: TGCGCCAGCAGCGTTACGGGGGCGAACACCGGGGAGCTGTTTTTT. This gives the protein CASSVTGANTGELFF. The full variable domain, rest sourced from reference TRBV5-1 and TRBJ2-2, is KAGVTQTPRYLIKTRGQQVTLSCSPISGHRSVSWYQQTPGQGLQFLFEYFSETQRNKGNFPGRFSGRQFSNSRSEMNVSTLELGDSALYLCASSVTGANTGELFFGEGSRLTVL.

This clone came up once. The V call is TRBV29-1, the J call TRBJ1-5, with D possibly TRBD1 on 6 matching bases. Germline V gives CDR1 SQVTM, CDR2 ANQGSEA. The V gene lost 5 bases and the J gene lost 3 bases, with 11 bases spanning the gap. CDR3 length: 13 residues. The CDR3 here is CSVSRDTNQPQHF. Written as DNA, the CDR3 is TGCAGCGTTTCCCGGGACACCAATCAGCCCCAGCATTTT. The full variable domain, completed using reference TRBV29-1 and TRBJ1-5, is SAVISQKPSRDICQRGTSLTIQCQVDSQVTMMFWYRQQPGQSLTLIATANQGSEATYESGFVIDKFPISRPNLTFSTLTVSNMSPEDSSIYLCSVSRDTNQPQHFGDGTRLSIL.

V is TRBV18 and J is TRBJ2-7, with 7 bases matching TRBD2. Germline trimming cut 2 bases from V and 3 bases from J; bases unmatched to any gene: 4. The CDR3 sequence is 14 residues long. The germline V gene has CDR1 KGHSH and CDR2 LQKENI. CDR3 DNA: TGTGCCAGCTCACCATCCGGGAGGAACTACGAGCAGTACTTC. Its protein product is CASSPSGRNYEQYF.

The CDR3 DNA reads TGTGCCAGCAGCGTATCGGCGGGAGTCTCCCCCAATGAGCAGTTCTTC. It translates to CASSVSAGVSPNEQFF. The chain has TRBV9 and TRBJ2-1, with 7 bases aligning to TRBD2. Germline loops: CDR1 SGDLS, CDR2 YYNGEE. The CDR3 length is 16 residues. V lost 1 base and J lost 6; bases outside the gene matches: 10. Supplemented by reference TRBV9 and TRBJ2-1, the full variable domain reads DSGVTQTPKHLITATGQRVTLRCSPRSGDLSVYWYQQSLDQGLQFLIQYYNGEERAKGNILERFSAQQFPDLHSELNLSSLELGDSALYFCASSVSAGVSPNEQFFGPGTRLTVL.

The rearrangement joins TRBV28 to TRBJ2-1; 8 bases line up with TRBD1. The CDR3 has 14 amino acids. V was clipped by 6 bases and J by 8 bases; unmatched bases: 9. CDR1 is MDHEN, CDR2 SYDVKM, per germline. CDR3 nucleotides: TGTGCCAGCAGCCAGGACAGGGTATCCGATGAGCAGTTCTTC. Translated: CASSQDRVSDEQFF. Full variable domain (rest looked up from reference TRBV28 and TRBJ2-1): DVKVTQSSRYLVKRTGEKVFLECVQDMDHENMFWYRQDPGLGLRLIYFSYDVKMKEKGDIPEGYSVSREKKERFSLILESASTNQTSMYLCASSQDRVSDEQFFGPGTRLTVL.

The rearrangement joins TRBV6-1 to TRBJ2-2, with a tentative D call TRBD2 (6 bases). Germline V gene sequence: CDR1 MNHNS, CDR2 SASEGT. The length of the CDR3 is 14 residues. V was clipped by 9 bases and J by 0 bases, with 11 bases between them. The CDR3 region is CASLAVANTGELFF. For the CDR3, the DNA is TGTGCCAGTTTAGCGGTCGCGAACACCGGGGAGCTGTTTTTT.

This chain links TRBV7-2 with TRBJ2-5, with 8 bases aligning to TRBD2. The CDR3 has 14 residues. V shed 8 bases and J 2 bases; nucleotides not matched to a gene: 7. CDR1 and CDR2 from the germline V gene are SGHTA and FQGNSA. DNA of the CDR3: TGTGCCAGCTCCTTGAGCGGGAGACAAGAGACCCAGTACTTC. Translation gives CASSLSGRQETQYF.

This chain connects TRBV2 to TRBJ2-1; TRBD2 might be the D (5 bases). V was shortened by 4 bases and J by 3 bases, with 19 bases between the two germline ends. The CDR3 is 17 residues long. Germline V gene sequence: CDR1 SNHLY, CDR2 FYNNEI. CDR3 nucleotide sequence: TGTGCCAGCAGTGGCATAAAGCGGACGTCCGACTACAATGAGCAGTTCTTC. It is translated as CASSGIKRTSDYNEQFF.

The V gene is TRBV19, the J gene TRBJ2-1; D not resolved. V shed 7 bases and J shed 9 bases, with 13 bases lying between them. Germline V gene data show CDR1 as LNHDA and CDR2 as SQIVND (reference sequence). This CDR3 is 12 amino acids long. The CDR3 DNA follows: TGTGCCAGTACCGATCTGGGCGTTGAGCAGTTCTTC. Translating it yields CASTDLGVEQFF.

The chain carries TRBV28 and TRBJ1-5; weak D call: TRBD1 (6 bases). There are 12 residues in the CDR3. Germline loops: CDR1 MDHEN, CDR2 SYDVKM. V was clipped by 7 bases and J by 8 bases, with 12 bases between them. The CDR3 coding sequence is TGTGCCAGCAACGTCAGGGGTAAGCCCCAGCATTTT. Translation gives CASNVRGKPQHF.

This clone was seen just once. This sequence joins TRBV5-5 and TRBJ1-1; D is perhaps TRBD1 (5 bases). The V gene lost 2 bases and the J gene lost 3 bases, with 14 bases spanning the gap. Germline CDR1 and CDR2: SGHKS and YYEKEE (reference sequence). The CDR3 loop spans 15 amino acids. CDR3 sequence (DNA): TGTGCCAGCAGCTTCAGGGAACCAAAAGACACTGAAGCTTTCTTT. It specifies CASSFREPKDTEAFF. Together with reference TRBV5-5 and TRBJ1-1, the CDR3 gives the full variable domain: DAGVTQSPTHLIKTRGQQVTLRCSPISGHKSVSWYQQVLGQGPQFIFQYYEKEERGRGNFPDRFSARQFPNYSSELNVNALLLGDSALYLCASSFREPKDTEAFFGQGTRLTVV.

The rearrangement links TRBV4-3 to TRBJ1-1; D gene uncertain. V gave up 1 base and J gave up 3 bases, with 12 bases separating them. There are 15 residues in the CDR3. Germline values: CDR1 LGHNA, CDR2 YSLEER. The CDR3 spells CASSQVKAGHTEAFF. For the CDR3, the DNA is TGCGCCAGCAGCCAAGTTAAAGCAGGCCACACTGAAGCTTTCTTT.

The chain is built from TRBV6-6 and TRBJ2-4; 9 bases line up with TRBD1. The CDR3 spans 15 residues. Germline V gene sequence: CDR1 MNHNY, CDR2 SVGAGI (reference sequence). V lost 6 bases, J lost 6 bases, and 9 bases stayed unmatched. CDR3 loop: CASSLLGQGRNIQYF. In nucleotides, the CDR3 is TGTGCCAGCAGCCTCCTGGGACAGGGTCGAAACATTCAGTACTTC.

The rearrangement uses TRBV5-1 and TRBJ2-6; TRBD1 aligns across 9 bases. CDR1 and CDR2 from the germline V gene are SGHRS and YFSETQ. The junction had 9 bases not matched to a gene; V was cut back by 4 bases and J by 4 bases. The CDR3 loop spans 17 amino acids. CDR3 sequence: CASSMSQGARGANVLTF. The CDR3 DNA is TGCGCCAGCAGCATGTCACAGGGGGCGAGGGGGGCCAACGTCCTGACTTTC.

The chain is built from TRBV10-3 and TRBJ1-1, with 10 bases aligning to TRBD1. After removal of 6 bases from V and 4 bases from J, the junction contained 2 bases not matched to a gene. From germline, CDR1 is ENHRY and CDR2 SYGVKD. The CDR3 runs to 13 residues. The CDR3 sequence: CAIRGQGITEAFF. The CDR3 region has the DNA TGTGCCATCAGGGGACAGGGGATCACTGAAGCTTTCTTT.

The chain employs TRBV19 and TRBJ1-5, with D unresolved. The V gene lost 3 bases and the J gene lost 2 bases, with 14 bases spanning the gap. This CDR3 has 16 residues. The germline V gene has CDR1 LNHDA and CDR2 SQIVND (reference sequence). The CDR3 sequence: CASSIIEGLRNQPQHF. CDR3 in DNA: TGTGCCAGTAGTATTATTGAGGGTCTGCGCAATCAGCCCCAGCATTTT.

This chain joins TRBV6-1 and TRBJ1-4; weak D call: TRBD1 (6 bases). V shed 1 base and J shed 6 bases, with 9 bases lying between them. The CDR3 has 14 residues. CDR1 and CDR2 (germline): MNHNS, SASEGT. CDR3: CASSEDRVDEKLFF. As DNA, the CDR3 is TGTGCCAGCAGTGAAGACAGGGTTGATGAAAAACTGTTTTTT.

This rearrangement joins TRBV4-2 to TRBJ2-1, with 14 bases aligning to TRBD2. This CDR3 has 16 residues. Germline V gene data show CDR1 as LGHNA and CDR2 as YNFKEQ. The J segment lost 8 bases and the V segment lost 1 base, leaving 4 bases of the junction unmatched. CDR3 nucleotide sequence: TGTGCCAGCAGCCAAGCCGGGACTAGCGGGAGCGATGAGCAGTTCTTC. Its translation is CASSQAGTSGSDEQFF.

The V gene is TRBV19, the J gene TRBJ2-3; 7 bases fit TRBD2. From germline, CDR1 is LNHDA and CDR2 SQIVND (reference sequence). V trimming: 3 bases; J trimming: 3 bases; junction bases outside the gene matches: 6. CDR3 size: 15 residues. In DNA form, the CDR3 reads TGTGCCAGTAGTATGGCGGGAGTCTGGACAGATACGCAGTATTTT. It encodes CASSMAGVWTDTQYF.

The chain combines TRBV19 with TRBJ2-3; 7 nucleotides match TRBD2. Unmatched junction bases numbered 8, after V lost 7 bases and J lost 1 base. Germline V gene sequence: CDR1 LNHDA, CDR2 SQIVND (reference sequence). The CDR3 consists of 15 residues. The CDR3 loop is CASTLLASGTDTQYF. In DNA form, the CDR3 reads TGTGCCAGTACTCTACTAGCGTCGGGCACAGATACGCAGTATTTT.

CDR3: CASSTKTGGSGYTF. The DNA of the CDR3 is TGTGCCAGCAGTACCAAGACAGGGGGCTCTGGCTACACCTTC. The V and J genes are TRBV6-1 and TRBJ1-2, with 10 bases fitting TRBD1. CDR1 is MNHNS and CDR2 is SASEGT in the germline V gene. V trimming: 5 bases; J trimming: 7 bases; junction bases outside the gene matches: 7. This CDR3 comprises 14 residues.

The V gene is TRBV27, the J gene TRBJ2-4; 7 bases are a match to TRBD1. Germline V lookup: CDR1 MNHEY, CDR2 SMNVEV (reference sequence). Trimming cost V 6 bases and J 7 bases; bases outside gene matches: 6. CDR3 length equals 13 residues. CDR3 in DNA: TGTGCCAGCAGCTCGGGACAGTTGAACATTCAGTACTTC. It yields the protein CASSSGQLNIQYF.

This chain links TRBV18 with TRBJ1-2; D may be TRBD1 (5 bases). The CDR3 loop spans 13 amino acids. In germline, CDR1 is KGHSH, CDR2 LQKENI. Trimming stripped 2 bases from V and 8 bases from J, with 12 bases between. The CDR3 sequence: CASSPRGLWGYTF. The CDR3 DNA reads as TGTGCCAGCTCACCAAGGGGTCTCTGGGGCTACACCTTC.

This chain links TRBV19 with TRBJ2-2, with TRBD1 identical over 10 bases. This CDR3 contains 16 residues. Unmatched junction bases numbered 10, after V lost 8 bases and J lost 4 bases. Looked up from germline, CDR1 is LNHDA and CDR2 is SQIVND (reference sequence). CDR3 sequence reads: CASCSPGQGITGELFF. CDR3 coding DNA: TGTGCCAGTTGTTCACCGGGACAGGGGATCACCGGGGAGCTGTTTTTT. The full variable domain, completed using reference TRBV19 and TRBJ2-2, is DGGITQSPKYLFRKEGQNVTLSCEQNLNHDAMYWYRQDPGQGLRLIYYSQIVNDFQKGDIAEGYSVSREKKESFPLTVTSAQKNPTAFYLCASCSPGQGITGELFFGEGSRLTVL.

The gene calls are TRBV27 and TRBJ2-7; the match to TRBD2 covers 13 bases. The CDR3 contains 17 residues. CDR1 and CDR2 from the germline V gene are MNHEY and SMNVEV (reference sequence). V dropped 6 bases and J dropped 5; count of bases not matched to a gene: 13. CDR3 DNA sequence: TGTGCCAGCAGCCCGCTCGGACTAGCGGGGGCCCTAGACGAGCAGTACTTC. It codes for CASSPLGLAGALDEQYF.

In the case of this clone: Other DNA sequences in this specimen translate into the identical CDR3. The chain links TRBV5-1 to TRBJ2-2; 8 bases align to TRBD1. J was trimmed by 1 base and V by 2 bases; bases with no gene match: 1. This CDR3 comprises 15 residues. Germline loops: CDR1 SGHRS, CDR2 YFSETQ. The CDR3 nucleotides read TGCGCCAGCAGCTTCGGACAGGGGAACACCGGGGAGCTGTTTTTT. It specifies CASSFGQGNTGELFF.

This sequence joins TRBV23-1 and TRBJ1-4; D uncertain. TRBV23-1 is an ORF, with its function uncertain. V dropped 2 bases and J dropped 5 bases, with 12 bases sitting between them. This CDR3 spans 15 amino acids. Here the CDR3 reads CASSQNYGGNEKLFF. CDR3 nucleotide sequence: TGCGCCAGCAGTCAAAACTATGGCGGGAATGAAAAACTGTTTTTT.